This entry is about one TCR beta chain. The data belong to a study of cytomegalovirus exposure and HLA in healthy donors. Overall study: A later analysis reported the 120 or so validation repertoires used the same platform as the approximately 660 first-cohort repertoires.

Trimming removed 1 base at V and 0 bases at J, with 21 bases between. The CDR3 has 19 residues. Germline V CDR1 and CDR2: LNHDA, SQIVND (reference sequence). Some clones are missing from TCRdb's copy, which holds only in-frame ones; the method was immunoSEQ multiplex PCR. This table holds about 150,000 clones, 80% to 90% found once. The chain uses TRBV19 and TRBJ1-1; maybe TRBD1 (6 bases). This TCR was recovered from a man aged 18 to 29 in good health and CMV-seropositive. The source material was PBMCs. The CDR3 DNA reads TGTGCCAGTAGTATAGCCCAGGACAGCTCCCTGTTCATGAACACTGAAGCTTTCTTT. Translated: CASSIAQDSSLFMNTEAFF. Supplemented by reference TRBV19 and TRBJ1-1, the full variable domain reads DGGITQSPKYLFRKEGQNVTLSCEQNLNHDAMYWYRQDPGQGLRLIYYSQIVNDFQKGDIAEGYSVSREKKESFPLTVTSAQKNPTAFYLCASSIAQDSSLFMNTEAFFGQGTRLTVV.